The entry that follows covers one T cell receptor beta chain sequence. A constant-region primer primed TCR beta cDNA synthesis from about 530 ng of total RNA. Libraries covering TCR beta were generated through three nested multiplex PCR rounds (using a slightly modified ARM-PCR). TRBV1-TRBV30 forward primers and a C-beta reverse primer were used in the first two PCR rounds, which each ran for approximately 10 cycles. TCRdb recomputed calls from the multiplex PCR reads with MiXCR, one row per CDR3 protein. The sample lists 100,000 or so distinct CDR3 sequences, under 70% occurring once. Joint extraction of RNA and DNA used roughly 20-32 mg of bulk tissue that was unsorted. The record originates from a study of tumor-infiltrating lymphocytes in primary liver carcinoma. Trimming left V 5 bases short and J 2 bases short, with 25 bases between. CDR3 length: 17 amino acids. Germline lookup yields CDR1 DFQATT and CDR2 SNEGSKA (reference sequence).

The V call is TRBV20-1, the J call TRBJ2-7, with a possible D match to TRBD1 (6 bases). This TCR derives from a woman aged 55-70 years with primary liver carcinoma and hepatitis B virus infection. Specimen: liver tumor tissue from sampling region 2. The subset is: tumor region T2, inferior pole. The CDR3 sequence is CSAEPETWTDYAYEQYF. DNA for the CDR3: TGCAGTGCTGAGCCTGAAACCTGGACAGACTATGCCTACGAGCAGTACTTC.